The 32 T cell receptor beta chains given below trace back to one sample, sequenced in a study of shared clonotypes between healthy human individuals. Sequenced by immunoSEQ multiplex PCR; TCRdb stores in-frame clones only, minus some. The data contain 2.5 million or so clones, around nine tenths of them singletons. Sequencing input: naive CD4+ T cells sorted from blood. Subset described: CD45RA+ positively selected. The source is a young man in good health.

The genes are TRBV7-9 and TRBJ2-3, with TRBD2 matching over 11 bases. The CDR3 totals 16 residues. The junction had 7 bases not matched to a gene; V was cut back by 6 bases and J by 2 bases. Germline V gene sequence: CDR1 SEHNR, CDR2 FQNEAQ (reference sequence). CDR3 DNA sequence: TGTGCCAGCAGACACATAGCGGGAGGGCTCACAGATACGCAGTATTTT. Amino acid sequence: CASRHIAGGLTDTQYF.

The V call is TRBV14, the J call TRBJ1-2; D remains unclear. Trimming shortened V by 4 bases and J by 4 bases, and 25 bases separated the two germline ends. Germline-derived CDR1 and CDR2 are SGHDN and FVKESK. The CDR3 runs to 18 residues. CDR3 DNA: TGTGCCAGCAGCCCAATATTTAATGATAGGAGAGAAGGCTATGGCTACACCTTC. It is translated as CASSPIFNDRREGYGYTF.

The chain employs TRBV2 and TRBJ1-2; D ambiguous. V was shortened by 7 bases and J by 4 bases, with 16 bases between the two germline ends. There are 14 residues in the CDR3. Germline V gene sequence: CDR1 SNHLY, CDR2 FYNNEI. CDR3 nucleotide sequence: TGTGCCAGCACGGGTGGGCCATCTAGCTATGGCTACACCTTC. This encodes CASTGGPSSYGYTF.

J is TRBJ1-3 and V is TRBV11-2, with D possibly being TRBD1 (5 bases). Trimming cost V 5 bases and J 0 bases, with 8 bases left between them. The CDR3 spans 14 residues. The germline gives CDR1 SGHAT, CDR2 FQNNGV. CDR3 loop: CASSRGGSGNTIYF. DNA for the CDR3: TGTGCCAGCAGCCGTGGGGGCTCTGGAAACACCATATATTTT.

This rearrangement joins TRBV5-1 to TRBJ2-1; 7 bases line up with TRBD1. Unmatched junction bases numbered 7, after V lost 3 bases and J lost 4 bases. The CDR3 runs to 15 residues. Per germline, CDR1 SGHRS and CDR2 YFSETQ. This CDR3 reads CASSWDSARYNEQFF. The CDR3 nucleotides read TGCGCCAGCAGCTGGGACAGCGCCAGGTACAATGAGCAGTTCTTC. The entire variable domain, with the rest obtained from reference TRBV5-1 and TRBJ2-1, is as follows: KAGVTQTPRYLIKTRGQQVTLSCSPISGHRSVSWYQQTPGQGLQFLFEYFSETQRNKGNFPGRFSGRQFSNSRSEMNVSTLELGDSALYLCASSWDSARYNEQFFGPGTRLTVL.

The chain is built from TRBV10-3 and TRBJ2-5; TRBD2 aligns across 9 bases. Germline CDR1 and CDR2: ENHRY and SYGVKD. CDR3 length: 13 amino acids. In DNA, the CDR3 is TGTGCAGCCGGGCTAGCGGGGATAGAGACCCAGTACTTC. Encoded protein: CAAGLAGIETQYF.

This clone has a single count. The chain has TRBV7-2 and TRBJ2-1; 11 positions agree with TRBD2. The junction had 7 bases not matched to a gene; V was cut back by 5 bases and J by 4 bases. Looked up from germline, CDR1 is SGHTA and CDR2 is FQGNSA. CDR3 length: 16 amino acids. This CDR3 reads CASSIHLAGGYNEQFF. DNA for the CDR3: TGTGCCAGCAGCATACACCTAGCGGGGGGTTACAATGAGCAGTTCTTC.

The chain carries TRBV1 and TRBJ2-4; TRBD2 is the table's D call and was not checked against the DNA. TRBV1 is annotated as a pseudogene. This CDR3 has 17 amino acids. The CDR3 DNA sequence: TGCACCAGCAGCCAAGGACTAGCGGGAGTCGTCAAAAACATTCAGTACTTC. Amino acid sequence: CTSSQGLAGVVKNIQYF.

The V and J genes are TRBV2 and TRBJ2-1, with D possibly TRBD2 on 6 matching bases. This CDR3 is 19 amino acids long. V shed 4 bases and J shed 6 bases, with 28 bases lying between them. CDR1 is SNHLY and CDR2 is FYNNEI in the germline V gene. The CDR3 DNA reads TGTGCCAGCAGTGCCGGGACTCAAGGTTGGGGTCTTCGGGGCAATGAGCAGTTCTTC. Protein product: CASSAGTQGWGLRGNEQFF.

The chain links TRBV6-4 to TRBJ2-3; 7 bases line up with TRBD2. Losses at the gene ends were 5 bases for V and 4 bases for J; bases not matched to a gene: 6. Germline-derived CDR1 and CDR2 are MRHNA and SNTAGT. This CDR3 is built from 14 residues. The CDR3, as DNA: TGTGCCAGCAGTAGCGGCGGGAGTGCAGATACGCAGTATTTT. Its translation: CASSSGGSADTQYF.

This rearrangement joins TRBV5-4 to TRBJ2-3; 11 bases map to TRBD2. In germline, CDR1 is SGHNT, CDR2 YYREEE (reference sequence). J lost 1 base, V lost 0 bases, and 10 bases had no gene match. The CDR3 is 19 residues long. In DNA form, the CDR3 reads TGTGCCAGCAGCTTGGTTTCTAGCGGGGGGAGGATGGGCACAGATACGCAGTATTTT. Protein sequence: CASSLVSSGGRMGTDTQYF.

The rearrangement links TRBV19 to TRBJ1-5; D uncertain. There are 15 residues in the CDR3. Germline loops: CDR1 LNHDA, CDR2 SQIVND (reference sequence). The V end lost 3 bases, the J end lost 5 bases, and 14 bases lay between the germline ends. The DNA of the CDR3 is TGTGCCAGTAGTATTCTCTATTTGGACGATCAGCCCCAGCATTTT. Translated: CASSILYLDDQPQHF. Drawing the rest from reference TRBV19 and TRBJ1-5, the complete variable domain is DGGITQSPKYLFRKEGQNVTLSCEQNLNHDAMYWYRQDPGQGLRLIYYSQIVNDFQKGDIAEGYSVSREKKESFPLTVTSAQKNPTAFYLCASSILYLDDQPQHFGDGTRLSIL.

V is TRBV2 and J is TRBJ2-7; 7 nucleotides match TRBD1. Germline trimming cut 2 bases from V and 1 base from J; bases unmatched to any gene: 8. Germline V lookup: CDR1 SNHLY, CDR2 FYNNEI. The CDR3 is 16 amino acids. CDR3 DNA sequence: TGTGCCAGCAGTGAACCACGGACAGGCCTTTCCTACGAGCAGTACTTC. It yields the protein CASSEPRTGLSYEQYF.

V usage is TRBV10-3 and J usage is TRBJ1-6, with D hard to call. The CDR3 sequence is 14 residues long. V was pared by 5 bases and J by 7 bases, with 12 bases between. CDR1 ENHRY and CDR2 SYGVKD come from the germline V gene. CDR3 bases: TGTGCCATCAGTTGGGAGAGCGACAATTCACCCCTCCACTTT. Its protein is CAISWESDNSPLHF.

The rearrangement links TRBV7-6 to TRBJ2-3; 7 nucleotides line up with TRBD2. CDR1 SGHVS and CDR2 FNYEAQ come from the germline V gene. The V and J ends lost 4 bases and 4 bases, in that order; junction bases with no gene match: 11. This CDR3 spans 16 amino acids. The CDR3 region has the DNA TGTGCCAGCAGCTCCCTCGGCGGGAGTTCCCCAGATACGCAGTATTTT. It translates to CASSSLGGSSPDTQYF.

V usage is TRBV19 and J usage is TRBJ2-3, with TRBD2 identical over 7 bases. The CDR3 has 14 amino acids. Germline CDR1 LNHDA, CDR2 SQIVND (reference sequence). V lost 3 bases and J lost 4; bases outside the gene matches: 4. The CDR3 nucleotides are TGTGCCAGTAGTATGAGACTAGCCCCAGATACGCAGTATTTT. Translation: CASSMRLAPDTQYF.

The chain has TRBV6-6 and TRBJ1-3, with D unclear. The CDR3 has 14 residues. Trimming cost V 5 bases and J 0 bases, with 8 bases left between them. Germline V gives CDR1 MNHNY, CDR2 SVGAGI (reference sequence). DNA of the CDR3: TGTGCCAGCAGTGGTACTCTCTCTGGAAACACCATATATTTT. Its translation is CASSGTLSGNTIYF.

V and J are TRBV5-8 and TRBJ2-5, with D possibly matching TRBD1 (6 bases). V shed 4 bases and J shed 1 base, with 14 bases lying between them. Germline loops: CDR1 SGHTS, CDR2 YDEGEE. There are 15 residues in the CDR3. The CDR3 region is CASSPDRQLQETQYF. The CDR3, as DNA: TGTGCCAGCAGCCCAGACAGGCAGCTCCAAGAGACCCAGTACTTC.

The chain joins TRBV5-4 to TRBJ2-7; 10 bases map to TRBD2. The CDR3 is 14 amino acids. In germline, CDR1 is SGHNT, CDR2 YYREEE (reference sequence). V dropped 5 bases and J dropped 5; count of bases not matched to a gene: 7. The CDR3 loop reads CASRRAGGRDEQYF. For the CDR3, the DNA is TGTGCCAGCAGGCGAGCGGGGGGGCGCGACGAGCAGTACTTC.

V usage is TRBV7-2 and J usage is TRBJ2-7, with 8 bases fitting TRBD2. Germline V gives CDR1 SGHTA, CDR2 FQGNSA. The CDR3 contains 16 residues. With 5 bases clipped from V and 7 bases from J, the junction kept 16 bases outside the gene matches. The CDR3 loop reads CASSVRRGLDFDEQYF. The CDR3 nucleotides read TGTGCCAGCAGCGTTCGGCGGGGACTAGATTTTGATGAGCAGTACTTC.

This clone was recorded only once. The chain is built from TRBV4-3 and TRBJ2-7; 8 bases map to TRBD2. CDR1 and CDR2 from the germline V gene are LGHNA and YSLEER. After removal of 4 bases from V and 5 bases from J, the junction contained 7 bases not matched to a gene. The CDR3 has 14 amino acids. The CDR3 sequence is CASSPGLDVHEQYF. CDR3 nucleotides: TGCGCCAGCAGCCCGGGACTAGATGTCCACGAGCAGTACTTC.

The gene calls are TRBV10-1 and TRBJ2-7; 9 positions agree with TRBD2. The CDR3 is 14 residues long. V gave up 6 bases and J gave up 6 bases; unmatched junction bases: 9. In germline, CDR1 is WNHNN, CDR2 SYGVQD (reference sequence). This CDR3 is CASRGLAPYGEQYF. The CDR3 region has the DNA TGCGCCAGCAGGGGACTAGCCCCGTATGGCGAGCAGTACTTC.

The rearrangement links TRBV11-3 to TRBJ2-7; 11 bases agree with TRBD2. This CDR3 is 16 amino acids long. Per the germline V gene, CDR1 is SGHNT and CDR2 is YENEEA. V shed 5 bases and J 0 bases; nucleotides not matched to a gene: 6. For the CDR3, the DNA is TGTGCCAGCAGCCTTAGCGGGAGGGGGGGCTCCTACGAGCAGTACTTC. Protein: CASSLSGRGGSYEQYF.

This chain uses TRBV6-1 with TRBJ2-7; 11 bases map to TRBD1. Germline V lookup: CDR1 MNHNS, CDR2 SASEGT. CDR3 size: 14 residues. After removal of 6 bases from V and 5 bases from J, the junction contained 6 bases not matched to a gene. CDR3 protein: CASRGTGGLHEQYF. The CDR3 DNA follows: TGTGCCAGCAGGGGGACAGGGGGTCTCCACGAGCAGTACTTC.

CDR3 in amino acids: CASSQGTGLGTGELFF. DNA for the CDR3: TGTGCCAGCAGTCAAGGGACAGGTCTCGGGACCGGGGAGCTGTTTTTT. J is TRBJ2-2 and V is TRBV25-1, with 8 bases that match TRBD1. The CDR3 length is 16 residues. The V gene end was trimmed by 5 bases and the J gene end by 5 bases; junction bases not matched to a gene: 10. The germline V gene encodes CDR1 MGHDK and CDR2 SYGVNS. Complete variable domain (other parts from reference TRBV25-1 and TRBJ2-2): EADIYQTPRYLVIGTGKKITLECSQTMGHDKMYWYQQDPGMELHLIHYSYGVNSTEKGDLSSESTVSRIRTEHFPLTLESARPSHTSQYLCASSQGTGLGTGELFFGEGSRLTVL.

The chain carries TRBV2 and TRBJ2-3, with 13 nucleotides matching TRBD2. Germline CDR1 reads SNHLY; CDR2 reads FYNNEI. J gave up 6 bases and V 1 base, and 13 bases lay outside the gene matches. The CDR3 is 19 residues long. Here the CDR3 DNA reads TGTGCCAGCAGTGAAGAGGGCACTAGCGGGGGGGAGACTATGGATACGCAGTATTTT. It encodes CASSEEGTSGGETMDTQYF.

This chain joins TRBV11-3 and TRBJ2-7; D tentatively fits TRBD1 or TRBD2 (5 bases each). The V end lost 1 base, the J end lost 4 bases, and 11 bases lay between the germline ends. The germline V gene encodes CDR1 SGHNT and CDR2 YENEEA. The CDR3 length is 14 residues. CDR3 DNA sequence: TGTGCCAGCAGCTTAGGAGGGGATCCATACGAGCAGTACTTC. It yields the protein CASSLGGDPYEQYF.

V usage is TRBV18 and J usage is TRBJ1-4, with 9 bases that match TRBD1. This CDR3 is 16 amino acids long. V lost 3 bases, J lost 4 bases, and 6 bases stayed unmatched. The V gene's germline CDR1 is KGHSH and CDR2 LQKENI. CDR3 nucleotide sequence: TGTGCCAGCTCACCTCGAGAGACAGGGGGTAATGAAAAACTGTTTTTT. Its protein product is CASSPRETGGNEKLFF.

Regarding this clone: One end of the junction is discordant with germline, which a read error may explain. Distinct nucleotide sequences in the sample also encode this CDR3. The CDR3 protein is CASSFIKAEAFF. The CDR3 coding sequence is TGTGCCAGCAGCTTTATAAAGGCTGAAGCCTTCTTT. The chain carries TRBV7-9 and TRBJ1-1; D is undetermined. The CDR3 length is 12 residues. Germline V gene data show CDR1 as SEHNR and CDR2 as FQNEAQ (reference sequence).

This chain joins TRBV6-5 and TRBJ1-1; a possible D gene is TRBD1 (5 bases). Trimming removed 2 bases at V and 0 bases at J, with 7 bases between. This CDR3 region has 14 residues. CDR1 and CDR2 (germline): MNHEY, SVGAGI. The CDR3 reads CASSYGHMNTEAFF. The DNA for the CDR3 is TGTGCCAGCAGTTACGGACACATGAACACTGAAGCTTTCTTT.

This chain links TRBV5-8 with TRBJ1-2; no clear D. V gave up 7 bases and J gave up 2 bases, with 12 bases separating them. The CDR3 is 13 residues long. CDR1 is SGHTS, CDR2 YDEGEE, per germline. The CDR3 bases are TGTGCCAGCGGGTACCATCCCAACTATGGCTACACCTTC. This translates into CASGYHPNYGYTF.

CDR3 region: CASSYSGIHYEQYF. CDR3 in DNA: TGTGCCAGCAGTTACTCCGGGATCCACTACGAGCAGTACTTC. V usage is TRBV6-6 and J usage is TRBJ2-7; TRBD2 is a possible D gene (5 bases). CDR3 size: 14 residues. CDR1 is MNHNY, CDR2 SVGAGI, per germline (reference sequence). The V and J ends lost 0 bases and 3 bases respectively, with 9 bases between them.